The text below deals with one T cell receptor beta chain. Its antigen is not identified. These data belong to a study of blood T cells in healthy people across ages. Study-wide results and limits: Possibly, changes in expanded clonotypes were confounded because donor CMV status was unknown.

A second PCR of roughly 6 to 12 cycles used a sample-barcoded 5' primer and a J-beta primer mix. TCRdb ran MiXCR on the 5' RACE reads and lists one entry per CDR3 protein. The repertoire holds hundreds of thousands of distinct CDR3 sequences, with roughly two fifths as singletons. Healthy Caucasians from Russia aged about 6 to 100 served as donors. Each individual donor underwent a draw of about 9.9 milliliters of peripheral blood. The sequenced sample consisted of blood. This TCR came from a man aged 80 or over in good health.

The CDR3 nucleotides read TGTGCCAGCGGGACGGCGGGAGGCCCGTACGAGCAGTACTTC. Amino acids: CASGTAGGPYEQYF. V usage is TRBV11-1 and J usage is TRBJ2-7, with TRBD2 identical over 8 bases. The CDR3 is made up of 14 amino acids. Germline CDR1 reads SGHAT; CDR2 reads FQDESV (reference sequence). The junction had 10 bases not matched to a gene; V was cut back by 8 bases and J by 4 bases.